What follows describes a single T cell receptor beta chain. The CDR3 loop spans 16 amino acids. V trimming: 3 bases; J trimming: 4 bases; junction bases outside the gene matches: 6. Per the germline V gene, CDR1 is SGHDN and CDR2 is FVKESK. Some clones are missing from TCRdb's copy, which holds only in-frame ones; the method was immunoSEQ multiplex PCR. The sample holds tens of thousands of clones, 80% to 90% seen once. The data derive from a study of blood T cell repertoires in COVID-19. V is TRBV14 and J is TRBJ2-3; 11 nucleotides match TRBD1. Specimen: peripheral blood. The source is a human donor in a cohort sampled during active COVID-19. The CDR3 reads CASSHPGDRGADTQYF. DNA of the CDR3: TGTGCCAGCAGCCACCCCGGGGACAGGGGGGCAGATACGCAGTATTTT.